The 11 T cell receptor beta chains listed next were all sequenced from one sample in a study of CD8 T cells in Susac syndrome. Reverse transcription of roughly 0.45 to 1 ug RNA was carried out with random hexamers. TCRdb called the immunoSEQ multiplex PCR reads again in MiXCR, with one record for every CDR3 protein. Of 80,000 to 95,000 distinct CDR3 sequences in the sample, around 94% were seen once. Sequenced material: CD8+ T cells from PBMCs. These receptor sequences come from a human donor with Susac syndrome.

The chain links TRBV19 to TRBJ2-7, with D perhaps given as TRBD1 or TRBD2 (5 bases each). The CDR3 runs 19 residues. The ends were cut back, 4 bases at V and 5 bases at J, with 30 bases in the middle. The germline gives CDR1 LNHDA, CDR2 SQIVND (reference sequence). Here the CDR3 DNA reads TGTGCCAGTAGTACCCCCGATGACGGGGAAGGGGTACTACCCCACGAGCAGTACTTC. Protein sequence: CASSTPDDGEGVLPHEQYF.

This sequence joins TRBV25-1 and TRBJ2-7; D remains unclear. Deletions cut 2 bases from V and 0 bases from J, with 11 bases between. In germline, CDR1 is MGHDK, CDR2 SYGVNS. The CDR3 has 15 amino acids. In DNA form, the CDR3 reads TGTGCCAGCAGTGAAAATTTCCTGAGCTCCTACGAGCAGTACTTC. Translated, it gives CASSENFLSSYEQYF.

V usage is TRBV20-1 and J usage is TRBJ1-1, with D perhaps matching TRBD1 (5 bases). The V end lost 3 bases, the J end lost 5 bases, and 10 bases lay between the germline ends. The CDR3 contains 12 residues. From germline, CDR1 is DFQATT and CDR2 SNEGSKA (reference sequence). The CDR3 protein is CSAREGRTEAFF. The CDR3 DNA follows: TGCAGTGCTAGGGAGGGGAGGACTGAAGCTTTCTTT.

CDR3 sequence reads: CASSQDVGLRSYEQYF. The CDR3 DNA sequence: TGCGCCAGCAGCCAAGATGTCGGACTGCGCTCCTACGAGCAGTACTTC. This chain links TRBV4-3 with TRBJ2-7; a possible D gene is TRBD2 (5 bases). V was trimmed by 0 bases and J by 0 bases, leaving 12 bases between them. CDR1 and CDR2 (germline): LGHNA, YSLEER. The CDR3 loop spans 16 amino acids.

The chain joins TRBV18 to TRBJ2-2; D not resolved. CDR3 size: 16 residues. V was clipped by 0 bases and J by 2 bases, with 10 bases between them. From germline, CDR1 is KGHSH and CDR2 LQKENI. CDR3 bases: TGTGCCAGCTCACCACCGTCCGGTTTCAACACCGGGGAGCTGTTTTTT. Its protein is CASSPPSGFNTGELFF.

The chain carries TRBV12-5 and TRBJ2-7; D uncertain. Germline CDR1 LGHNT, CDR2 FRNRAP. The ends were cut back, 4 bases at V and 7 bases at J, with 17 bases in the middle. This CDR3 has 14 residues. The DNA for the CDR3 is TGTGCTAGTGGTTCGTATTTGACGGAAGGAGAGCAGTACTTC. It codes for CASGSYLTEGEQYF.

This chain joins TRBV15 and TRBJ2-6; D is possibly TRBD1 (6 bases). V lost 4 bases, J lost 3 bases, and 22 bases lay in between. The CDR3 totals 19 residues. The germline V gene encodes CDR1 LNHNV and CDR2 YYDKDF (reference sequence). CDR3 residues: CATSKNLQGALIGANVLTF. The DNA for the CDR3 is TGTGCCACCAGCAAGAACTTACAGGGAGCTCTTATTGGGGCCAACGTCCTGACTTTC.

V and J are TRBV9 and TRBJ2-2; D gene uncertain. Trimming took off 0 bases at V and 7 bases at J, with 4 bases between the two ends. CDR1 and CDR2 (germline): SGDLS, YYNGEE. The CDR3 length is 12 residues. CDR3: CASSVGSGELFF. CDR3 coding DNA: TGTGCCAGCAGCGTAGGAAGCGGGGAGCTGTTTTTT.

The rearrangement links TRBV20-1 to TRBJ2-2, with D perhaps given as TRBD1 or TRBD2 (5 bases each). V dropped 5 bases and J dropped 6 bases, with 13 bases sitting between them. The CDR3 loop spans 13 amino acids. Looked up from germline, CDR1 is DFQATT and CDR2 is SNEGSKA (reference sequence). The CDR3 region is CSAGGGTPGELFF. Here the CDR3 DNA reads TGCAGTGCTGGGGGTGGGACCCCCGGGGAGCTGTTTTTT.

The chain combines TRBV5-1 with TRBJ2-7; D is unclear. The CDR3 spans 14 residues. Trimming took off 4 bases at V and 6 bases at J, with 17 bases between the two ends. Germline lookup yields CDR1 SGHRS and CDR2 YFSETQ. The DNA for the CDR3 is TGCGCCAGCAGCCTTCCGGCTGCAGACGGCGAGCAGTACTTC. It specifies CASSLPAADGEQYF.

The V gene is TRBV7-2, the J gene TRBJ2-1, with 10 nucleotides matching TRBD1. CDR1 SGHTA and CDR2 FQGNSA come from the germline V gene. This CDR3 region has 15 residues. J gave up 2 bases and V 5 bases, and 3 bases lay outside the gene matches. CDR3 sequence: CASSLGQGAYNEQFF. DNA for the CDR3: TGTGCCAGCAGCCTAGGACAGGGGGCCTACAATGAGCAGTTCTTC.